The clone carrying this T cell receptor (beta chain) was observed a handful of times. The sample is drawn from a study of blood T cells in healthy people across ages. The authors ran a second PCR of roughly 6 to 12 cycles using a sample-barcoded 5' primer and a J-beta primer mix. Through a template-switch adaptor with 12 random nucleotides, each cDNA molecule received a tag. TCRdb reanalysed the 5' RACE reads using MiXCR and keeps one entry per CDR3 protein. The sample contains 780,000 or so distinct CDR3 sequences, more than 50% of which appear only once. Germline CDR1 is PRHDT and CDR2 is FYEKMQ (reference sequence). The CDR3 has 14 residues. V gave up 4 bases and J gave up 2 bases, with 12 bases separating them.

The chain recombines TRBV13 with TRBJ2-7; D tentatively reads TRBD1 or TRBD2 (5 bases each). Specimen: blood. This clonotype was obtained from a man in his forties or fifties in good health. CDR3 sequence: CASSSPGQPYEQYF. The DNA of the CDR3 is TGTGCCAGCAGCTCCCCGGGGCAGCCCTACGAGCAGTACTTC.